Given below is one T cell receptor (beta chain) in context. Antigen: not known. Regarding time point: peripheral blood 6 weeks after treatment start. Per-patient samples, pretreatment and on-treatment, numbered 1 to 8. J lost 9 bases, V lost 1 base, and 1 base had no gene match. Germline CDR1 is LNHDA and CDR2 is SQIVND (reference sequence). The CDR3 totals 14 residues. These data are taken from a study of PD-L1 blockade in urothelial cancer. Study-wide results and limits: Blood TCR clonality below the median before treatment was a predictor of better survival.

Profiled with immunoSEQ multiplex PCR; TCRdb holds only in-frame clones, not every one. The sample holds around 62,000 clones, 85% to 90% seen once. This sequence was found in a man aged 60 to 69 with urothelial cancer. The material was PBMCs, obtained around atezolizumab (anti-PD-L1) treatment. V is TRBV19 and J is TRBJ1-6; 9 positions match TRBD1. In DNA form, the CDR3 reads TGTGCCAGTAGTATAGGGGACAGGGTTTCACCCCTCCACTTT. Its protein is CASSIGDRVSPLHF.